This TCR beta chain was found in a study of T cell changes during pregnancy in multiple sclerosis (dated by TCRdb to the late 2010s). Study-wide context: The study examined how the T cell repertoire changed over the course of pregnancy in women with multiple sclerosis.

As for this clone: Which antigen it targets is not known. No base qualities exist here, and no much larger clone lies one base off it.

The CDR3 numbers 15 residues from cysteine through phenylalanine. The entry retains the CDR3 DNA only, 45 bases that are in frame from base 1. The germline V gene provides CDR1 SGHTA and CDR2 FQGTGA. The junction shows trimming of 2 bases on V and 0 bases on J, plus 8 bases between the germline ends. The library relied on the immunoSEQ multiplex PCR assay. Here the immuneACCESS table is served through TCRdb, limited to in-frame sequences with V and J called. Missing clones are a known gap in these copies; in checked studies unresolved V genes cover under half, and the rest lacks a known reason. Here the sample has 50,000 to 65,000 clones; approximately 94% occur a single time. The ten largest account for about 3% of the sample.

The sample here was CD8+ T cells from peripheral blood mononuclear cells, taken in the second trimester of pregnancy. This chain joins TRBV7-3 to TRBJ2-1; tentative D gene TRBD2, with 5 bases matching. The source is a female donor with multiple sclerosis, enrolled in a pregnancy study. The CDR3: CASSLAGSSYNEQFF. Here is the DNA: TGTGCCAGCAGCTTAGCGGGCAGCTCCTACAATGAGCAGTTCTTC.